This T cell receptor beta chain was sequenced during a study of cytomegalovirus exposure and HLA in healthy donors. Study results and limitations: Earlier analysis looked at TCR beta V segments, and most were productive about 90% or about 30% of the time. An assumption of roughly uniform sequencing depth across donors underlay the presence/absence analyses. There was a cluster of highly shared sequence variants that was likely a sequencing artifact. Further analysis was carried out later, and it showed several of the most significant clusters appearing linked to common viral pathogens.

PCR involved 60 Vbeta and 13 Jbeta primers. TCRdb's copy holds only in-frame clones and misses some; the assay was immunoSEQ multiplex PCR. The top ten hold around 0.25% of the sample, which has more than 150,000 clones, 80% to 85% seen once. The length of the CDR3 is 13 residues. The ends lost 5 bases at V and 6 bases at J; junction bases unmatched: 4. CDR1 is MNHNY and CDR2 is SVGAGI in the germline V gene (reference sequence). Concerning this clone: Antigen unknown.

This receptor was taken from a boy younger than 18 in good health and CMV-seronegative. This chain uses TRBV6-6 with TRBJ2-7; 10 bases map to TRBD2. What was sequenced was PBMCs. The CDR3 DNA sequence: TGTGCCAGCAGTCGACTAGCGGGTACCGAGCAGTACTTC. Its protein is CASSRLAGTEQYF.